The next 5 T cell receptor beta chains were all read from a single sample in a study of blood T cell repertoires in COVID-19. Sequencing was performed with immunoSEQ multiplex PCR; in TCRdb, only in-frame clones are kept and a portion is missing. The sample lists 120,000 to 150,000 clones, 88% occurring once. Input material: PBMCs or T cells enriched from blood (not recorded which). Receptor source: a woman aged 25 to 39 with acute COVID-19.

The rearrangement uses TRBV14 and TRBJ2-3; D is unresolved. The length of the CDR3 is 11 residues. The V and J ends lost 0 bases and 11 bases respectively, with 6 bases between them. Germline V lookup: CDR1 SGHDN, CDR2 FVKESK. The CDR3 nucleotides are TGTGCCAGCAGCCAAGATTATAAGCAGTATTTT. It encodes CASSQDYKQYF.

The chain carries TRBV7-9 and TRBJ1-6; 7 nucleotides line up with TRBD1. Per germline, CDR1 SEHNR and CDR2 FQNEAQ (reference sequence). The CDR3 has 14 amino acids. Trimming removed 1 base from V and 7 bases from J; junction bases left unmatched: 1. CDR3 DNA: TGTGCCAGCAGCTTAGTGGGACAGAATTCACCCCTCCACTTT. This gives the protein CASSLVGQNSPLHF.

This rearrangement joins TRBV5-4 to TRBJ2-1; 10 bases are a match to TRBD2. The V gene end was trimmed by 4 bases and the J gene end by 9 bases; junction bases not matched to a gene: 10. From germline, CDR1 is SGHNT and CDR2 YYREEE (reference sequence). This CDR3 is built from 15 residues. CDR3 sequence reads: CASSQTSGLTGEQFF. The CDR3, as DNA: TGTGCCAGCAGCCAGACTAGCGGGCTTACCGGTGAGCAGTTCTTC.

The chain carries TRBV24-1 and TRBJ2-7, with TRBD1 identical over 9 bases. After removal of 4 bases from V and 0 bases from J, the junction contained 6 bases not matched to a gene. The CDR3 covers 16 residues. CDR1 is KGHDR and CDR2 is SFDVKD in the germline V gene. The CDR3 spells CATSDRDREGSYEQYF. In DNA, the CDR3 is TGTGCCACCAGTGACCGGGACAGGGAAGGCTCCTACGAGCAGTACTTC.

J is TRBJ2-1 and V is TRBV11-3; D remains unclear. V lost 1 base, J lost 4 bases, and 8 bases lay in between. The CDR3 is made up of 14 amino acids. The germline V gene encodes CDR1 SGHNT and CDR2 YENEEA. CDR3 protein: CASSLAAAYNEQFF. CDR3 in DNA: TGTGCCAGCAGCTTAGCGGCGGCTTACAATGAGCAGTTCTTC.